A selection of T cell receptor beta chains follows, all from one sample in a study of cytomegalovirus exposure and HLA in healthy donors. The method was immunoSEQ multiplex PCR; TCRdb's version includes in-frame clones alone and lacks a portion of them. This sample's clone table lists around 150,000 clones. Source material: PBMCs. The receptors were gathered from a man aged 25 to 40 in good health and CMV-seronegative. The CDR3 runs from the conserved cysteine through the conserved F or W. A D gene is named only where the DNA matches it firmly.

D gene	V gene	J gene	CDR3 protein	CDR3 DNA
TRBD1	TRBV19	TRBJ2-1	CASNVGQGHYNEQFF	TGTGCCAGTAACGTGGGACAGGGACACTACAATGAGCAGTTCTTC
TRBD1	TRBV7-2	TRBJ1-2	CASSLVQGAGGYTF	TGTGCCAGCAGCTTAGTTCAGGGGGCGGGGGGCTACACCTTC
NA	TRBV2	TRBJ1-1	CASSAGAGATEAFF	TGTGCCAGCAGTGCCGGGGCAGGGGCCACTGAAGCTTTCTTT
NA	TRBV7-3	TRBJ2-1	CASSSWDSDNEQFF	TGTGCCAGCAGCTCGTGGGACTCCGACAATGAGCAGTTCTTC
TRBD2	TRBV5-1	TRBJ2-5	CASSLGLAGDQETQYF	TGCGCCAGCAGCTTGGGACTAGCGGGCGATCAAGAGACCCAGTACTTC
NA	TRBV7-2	TRBJ1-3	CASSLNRGNTIYF	TGTGCCAGCAGCTTAAACCGGGGAAACACCATATATTTT
NA	TRBV29-1	TRBJ1-4	CSVTPGKGGDLFF	TGCAGCGTGACCCCGGGGAAAGGGGGGGATCTGTTTTTT
NA	TRBV28	TRBJ2-5	CASHRGSKVQETQYF	TGTGCCAGCCATCGGGGTTCGAAGGTTCAAGAGACCCAGTACTTC
NA	TRBV4-3	TRBJ2-6	CASSQEGARGVGANVLTF	TGCGCCAGCAGCCAAGAGGGGGCCCGGGGGGTCGGGGCCAACGTCCTGACTTTC
NA	TRBV11-3	TRBJ2-1	CASSPVLYNEQFF	TGTGCCAGCAGCCCCGTCCTTTACAATGAGCAGTTCTTC
TRBD2	TRBV4-2	TRBJ2-2	CASSQGTSELVTGELFF	TGTGCCAGCAGCCAAGGGACTAGCGAATTGGTAACCGGGGAGCTGTTTTTT
TRBD2	TRBV6-5	TRBJ2-1	CASRTLAGGYNEQFF	TGTGCCAGCAGAACTTTAGCGGGAGGTTACAATGAGCAGTTCTTC
NA	TRBV19	TRBJ2-6	CASKRDTEYSGANVLTF	TGTGCCAGTAAGAGGGACACTGAATACTCTGGGGCCAACGTCCTGACTTTC
TRBD2	TRBV6-5	TRBJ2-3	CASSYNSLAGTDTQYF	TGTGCCAGCAGTTACAACAGCCTAGCGGGCACAGATACGCAGTATTTT
NA	TRBV2	TRBJ2-5	CASNSGGYQETQYF	TGTGCCAGCAATTCTGGGGGGTACCAAGAGACCCAGTACTTC
TRBD2	TRBV9	TRBJ2-5	CASSVGQTSGQETQYF	TGTGCCAGCAGCGTAGGACAAACTAGCGGCCAAGAGACCCAGTACTTC
NA	TRBV11-2	TRBJ2-7	CASSVNTYEQYF	TGTGCCAGCAGCGTTAATACCTACGAGCAGTACTTC
TRBD2	TRBV27	TRBJ2-1	CASSRLANEQFF	TGTGCCAGCAGTCGACTAGCCAATGAGCAGTTCTTC
TRBD2	TRBV5-1	TRBJ2-1	CASSALTSGSYNEQFF	TGCGCCAGCAGCGCTTTGACTAGCGGGAGTTACAATGAGCAGTTCTTC
NA	TRBV7-8	TRBJ1-6	CASSLVQDYNSPLHF	TGTGCCAGCAGCTTAGTACAGGACTATAATTCACCCCTCCACTTT
NA	TRBV6-1	TRBJ1-5	CASSEKGGSQPQHF	TGTGCCAGCAGTGAAAAAGGGGGAAGTCAGCCCCAGCATTTT
NA	TRBV25-1	TRBJ2-5	CASRPQGVGLETQYF	TGTGCCAGCAGACCACAGGGTGTTGGTCTGGAGACCCAGTACTTC
TRBD2	TRBV5-4	TRBJ2-7	CASSPWGGAGGNEQYF	TGTGCCAGCAGCCCCTGGGGGGGGGCGGGGGGGAACGAGCAGTACTTC
TRBD1	TRBV14	TRBJ1-1	CASSPGQGSEAFF	TGTGCCAGCAGCCCAGGACAGGGGTCTGAAGCTTTCTTT
TRBD2	TRBV5-4	TRBJ2-7	CASSLDGSGEYEQYF	TGTGCCAGCAGCTTGGACGGTAGCGGGGAATACGAGCAGTACTTC
TRBD2	TRBV4-2	TRBJ2-7	CASSQGGSSYEQYF	TGTGCCAGCAGCCAGGGGGGGAGCTCCTACGAGCAGTACTTC
TRBD1	TRBV11-3	TRBJ2-7	CASSLERGGQGPTYEQYF	TGTGCCAGCAGCTTAGAGAGAGGGGGACAGGGGCCGACCTACGAGCAGTACTTC
TRBD2	TRBV6-1	TRBJ2-1	CASYFAGGTINEQFF	TGTGCCAGCTATTTCGCGGGAGGAACCATCAATGAGCAGTTCTTC
TRBD2	TRBV4-3	TRBJ2-1	CASSQLPGLAGGNEQFF	TGCGCCAGCAGCCAACTTCCGGGACTAGCGGGAGGGAATGAGCAGTTCTTC
NA	TRBV5-5	TRBJ2-7	CASSRDTWHGEQYF	TGTGCCAGCAGCCGGGACACCTGGCATGGGGAGCAGTACTTC
TRBD1	TRBV4-2	TRBJ1-2	CASSQDPGQGATNYGYTF	TGTGCCAGCAGCCAAGATCCGGGACAGGGGGCCACAAACTATGGCTACACCTTC
NA	TRBV6-5	TRBJ2-7	CASISSSDEQYF	TGTGCCAGCATTTCCAGTAGCGACGAGCAGTACTTC
TRBD2	TRBV28	TRBJ2-5	CASSPPSGNDRETQYF	TGTGCCAGCAGTCCGCCTAGCGGGAACGATAGGGAGACCCAGTACTTC
TRBD1	TRBV7-8	TRBJ1-4	CASSPVTGTGGEKLFF	TGTGCCAGCAGCCCGGTGACCGGGACAGGGGGTGAAAAACTGTTTTTT
NA	TRBV6-6	TRBJ1-5	CASGLRGQPQHF	TGTGCCAGCGGTCTTAGGGGTCAGCCCCAGCATTTT
NA	TRBV6-5	TRBJ1-2	CASGGGVLYGYTF	TGTGCCAGCGGAGGGGGGGTACTTTATGGCTACACCTTC
NA	TRBV5-6	TRBJ2-2	CASSRIGQSNTGELFF	TGTGCCAGCAGCCGCATAGGACAGTCGAACACCGGGGAGCTGTTTTTT